Sequencing of this TCR beta chain was carried out in a study of T cell repertoires in cytomegalovirus infection. Study information: Indicated by public TCR beta signatures were CMV infection and matching HLA type. Findings of the study overall: Predominance within the ex vivo response was attributable to HLA-C-restricted CMV-specific TCR beta clonotypes. CMV carriers having the relevant HLA were flagged by cumulative public TCR beta family frequency.

TCRdb re-analysed the reads in MiXCR, keeping a single row per CDR3 protein. The table has 600,000 to 800,000 distinct CDR3 sequences, 20% to 25% seen once. Per the germline V gene, CDR1 is DFQATT and CDR2 is SNEGSKA (reference sequence). V was clipped by 0 bases and J by 6 bases; unmatched bases: 13. There are 17 residues in the CDR3. Points on this clonotype: Its antigen is as yet unknown.

The sequenced sample was CD8+ T cells from PBMCs. V gene TRBV20-1 combines with J gene TRBJ2-5; 10 bases are shared with TRBD2. The receptor was isolated from a human donor in good health (CMV status not recorded). Some clones in this sample may be carry-over from other donors' samples. The CDR3 DNA reads TGCAGTGCTAGAGATTTCGCTAGCGGGGGAGTTGGGCAGACCCAGTACTTC. It translates to CSARDFASGGVGQTQYF.